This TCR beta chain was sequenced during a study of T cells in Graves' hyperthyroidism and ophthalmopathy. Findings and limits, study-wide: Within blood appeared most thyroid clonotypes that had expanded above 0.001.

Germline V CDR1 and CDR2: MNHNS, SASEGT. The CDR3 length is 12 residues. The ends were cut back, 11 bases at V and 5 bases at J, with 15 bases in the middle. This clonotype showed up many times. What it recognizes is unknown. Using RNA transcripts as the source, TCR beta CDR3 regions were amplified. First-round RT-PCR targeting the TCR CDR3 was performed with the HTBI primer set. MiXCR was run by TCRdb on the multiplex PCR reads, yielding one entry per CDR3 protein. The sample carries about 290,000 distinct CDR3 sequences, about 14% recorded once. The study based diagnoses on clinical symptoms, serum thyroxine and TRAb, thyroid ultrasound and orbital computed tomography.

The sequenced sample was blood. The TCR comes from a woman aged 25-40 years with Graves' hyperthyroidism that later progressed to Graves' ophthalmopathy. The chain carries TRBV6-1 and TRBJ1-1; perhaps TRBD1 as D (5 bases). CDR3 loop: CAVAVGDTEAFF. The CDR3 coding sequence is TGTGCCGTAGCGGTGGGGGATACTGAAGCTTTCTTT.